One sample yielded the 18 T cell receptor beta chains listed below, sequenced in a study of neurological immune-mediated disorders. TCRdb re-called the 5' RACE reads through MiXCR, storing one row per CDR3 protein. The data contain roughly 23,000 distinct CDR3 sequences, about 9.4% of them singletons. The sample taken for sequencing was PBMCs. Receptors were obtained from a woman aged 55 to 70 with HTLV-1-associated myelopathy (HAM/TSP).

This clonotype was counted many times. The chain is built from TRBV5-1 and TRBJ2-7; D is tentatively TRBD1 or TRBD2 (6 bases each). This CDR3 contains 16 residues. CDR1 and CDR2 from the germline V gene are SGHRS and YFSETQ. Trimming took off 4 bases at V and 1 base at J, with 18 bases between the two ends. The chain's CDR3 is CASSPTSGGESYEQYF. In DNA, the CDR3 is TGCGCCAGCAGCCCCACATCCGGGGGCGAATCCTACGAGCAGTACTTC.

This clonotype was seen at least ten times. This chain uses TRBV21-1 with TRBJ2-7. TRBV21-1 is marked as a pseudogene. The CDR3 runs 12 residues. In nucleotides, the CDR3 is TGTGCCAGCAGCAAAACCGCGGAGGAGCAGTACTTC. Protein product: CASSKTAEEQYF.

This clonotype was observed many times. The V gene is TRBV7-9, the J gene TRBJ2-3; TRBD1 aligns across 7 bases. Germline V gives CDR1 SEHNR, CDR2 FQNEAQ (reference sequence). This CDR3 spans 15 amino acids. J gave up 9 bases and V 5 bases, and 14 bases lay outside the gene matches. CDR3 sequence: CASSPRTGARETQYF. The CDR3 nucleotides are TGTGCCAGCAGCCCACGTACAGGGGCAAGGGAAACGCAGTATTTT.

The chain is built from TRBV2 and TRBJ1-1, with TRBD1 identical over 10 bases. The germline CDR1 and CDR2 sequences are SNHLY and FYNNEI. CDR3 length equals 14 residues. V lost 4 bases and J lost 3; bases outside the gene matches: 2. CDR3 sequence reads: CASSVGQGYTEAFF. The DNA of the CDR3 is TGTGCCAGCAGTGTGGGACAGGGGTACACTGAAGCTTTCTTT.

This clonotype was picked up many times. V and J are TRBV5-1 and TRBJ2-3; TRBD1 matches at 8 bases. Trimming at V came to 6 bases and at J to 2 bases, leaving 8 bases not matched to a gene. Germline V CDR1 and CDR2: SGHRS, YFSETQ. The CDR3 sequence is 15 residues long. Here the CDR3 reads CASTPRGLPTDTQYF. The CDR3 bases are TGCGCCAGCACCCCCAGGGGGCTGCCCACAGATACGCAGTATTTT.

In its sample, this clonotype was seen many times. The genes are TRBV20-1 and TRBJ2-3; unclear D gene. The V gene's germline CDR1 is DFQATT and CDR2 SNEGSKA (reference sequence). The CDR3 has 12 residues. Trimming took 3 bases from V and 2 from J, leaving 6 bases between them. In DNA form, the CDR3 reads TGCAGTGCTAGCGACCACACAGATACGCAGTATTTT. Translation gives CSASDHTDTQYF.

This clonotype has at least ten counts. V gene TRBV20-1 combines with J gene TRBJ2-3; no clear D. CDR3 length: 13 amino acids. Germline V gene sequence: CDR1 DFQATT, CDR2 SNEGSKA (reference sequence). V lost 2 bases and J 1 base, leaving 7 bases between the germline ends. CDR3 amino acids: CSARPVGTDTQYF. The CDR3 DNA follows: TGCAGTGCTAGACCCGTCGGCACAGATACGCAGTATTTT.

This clonotype was recorded at least ten times. V and J are TRBV5-6 and TRBJ2-5, with D hard to call. Germline loops: CDR1 SGHDT, CDR2 YYEEEE. Trimming took off 0 bases at V and 6 bases at J, with 12 bases between the two ends. The CDR3 covers 14 residues. The DNA of the CDR3 is TGTGCCAGCAGCTTGGAGCTTTCAGTGAAGACCCAGTACTTC. Protein sequence: CASSLELSVKTQYF.

In this sample, this clonotype turned up many times. The chain combines TRBV5-1 with TRBJ1-2; D is undetermined. CDR3 length: 15 amino acids. The V end was cut by 0 bases, the J end by 6 bases, with 15 bases between. Germline CDR1 SGHRS, CDR2 YFSETQ. The CDR3 sequence: CASSLDSKVGDGYTF. CDR3 sequence (DNA): TGCGCCAGCAGCTTGGACAGTAAGGTGGGCGATGGCTACACCTTC. Using reference TRBV5-1 and TRBJ1-2 for the parts outside the CDR3, the full variable domain is KAGVTQTPRYLIKTRGQQVTLSCSPISGHRSVSWYQQTPGQGLQFLFEYFSETQRNKGNFPGRFSGRQFSNSRSEMNVSTLELGDSALYLCASSLDSKVGDGYTFGSGTRLTVV.

Remarks on this clonotype: One junction end does not reproduce the germline sequence, and a read error may be involved. This chain links TRBV12-3 or TRBV12-4 with TRBJ2-7, with 9 bases aligning to TRBD2. The CDR3 covers 15 residues. The CDR3 DNA reads as TGTGCCAGCAGCCGCAGACTAGCGGACACCGGGGAGCTGTACTTC. Protein product: CASSRRLADTGELYF.

This clonotype has more than one count but fewer than ten. V is TRBV18 and J is TRBJ1-1, with TRBD1 matching over 7 bases. The CDR3 runs 16 residues. Germline loops: CDR1 KGHSH, CDR2 LQKENI. The ends lost 2 bases at V and 0 bases at J; junction bases unmatched: 6. CDR3 protein: CASSPSGQPMNTEAFF. DNA for the CDR3: TGTGCCAGCTCACCATCGGGACAGCCCATGAACACTGAAGCTTTCTTT.

Note on this clonotype: Relative to the germline gene, one junction end is altered; a read error may explain this. This chain links TRBV12-3 or TRBV12-4 with TRBJ1-2, with D possibly TRBD1 on 5 matching bases. The CDR3 contains 13 residues. CDR3 in DNA: TGTGCCAGAAGTTTATCAGTCGACAGAGGCTACACCTTC. It is translated as CARSLSVDRGYTF.

Ten or more counts support this clonotype. The chain recombines TRBV5-1 with TRBJ1-6, with D perhaps TRBD1 (5 bases). CDR3 length equals 14 residues. Germline V gene sequence: CDR1 SGHRS, CDR2 YFSETQ. Between the trimmed V and J ends, which lost 4 bases and 9 bases, there was a span of 14 bases. CDR3 in DNA: TGCGCCAGCAGCCAGGGACTCGACGTTTCACCCCTCCACTTT. This gives the protein CASSQGLDVSPLHF.

This clonotype came up many times. The chain combines TRBV20-1 with TRBJ2-5; TRBD2 aligns across 14 bases. Germline loops: CDR1 DFQATT, CDR2 SNEGSKA (reference sequence). The V gene end was trimmed by 5 bases and the J gene end by 2 bases; junction bases not matched to a gene: 10. This CDR3 contains 17 residues. The DNA of the CDR3 is TGCAGTGCTCTCCCGGGACTAGCGGGGGCCAGTCAAGAGACCCAGTACTTC. It codes for CSALPGLAGASQETQYF.

Notes on this clonotype: This may be a read error: a much more frequent sequence differs by one nucleotide. The chain joins TRBV2 to TRBJ2-7, with D possibly being TRBD1 or TRBD2 (7 bases each). The V and J ends lost 6 bases and 0 bases respectively, with 12 bases between them. The V gene's germline CDR1 is SNHLY and CDR2 FYNNEI. The CDR3 runs 14 residues. DNA for the CDR3: TGTGCCAGCAGAGACAGGGACTACTCCTACGAGCAGTACTTC. The encoded protein is CASRDRDYSYEQYF.

This clonotype was found many times. The chain links TRBV20-1 to TRBJ2-7, with 9 positions matching TRBD1. The V and J ends lost 1 base and 4 bases, in that order; junction bases with no gene match: 2. This CDR3 spans 13 amino acids. Germline V gene lookup returns CDR1 DFQATT and CDR2 SNEGSKA (reference sequence). CDR3 protein: CSARGDREYEQYF. The CDR3 nucleotides are TGCAGTGCTAGAGGGGACAGGGAATACGAGCAGTACTTC.

Ten or more counts support this clonotype. The V gene is TRBV20-1, the J gene TRBJ2-6; D not resolved. Germline V gene sequence: CDR1 DFQATT, CDR2 SNEGSKA (reference sequence). This CDR3 has 15 residues. With 5 bases removed from V and 2 bases from J, the gap between germline ends came to 13 bases. In DNA, the CDR3 is TGCAGTGCTCCAAGTCCCGTGACTGGGGCCAACGTCCTGACTTTC. Translated: CSAPSPVTGANVLTF.

This clonotype was seen a few times. CDR3 in DNA: TGTGCCTGGAGTGGGACACCGGGGGGAACCTATGGCTACACCTTC. Its translation is CAWSGTPGGTYGYTF. This sequence joins TRBV30 and TRBJ1-2; weak D call: TRBD1 (5 bases). Germline lookup yields CDR1 GTSNPN and CDR2 SVGIG (reference sequence). V gave up 1 base and J gave up 4 bases, with 16 bases separating them. The length of the CDR3 is 15 residues.